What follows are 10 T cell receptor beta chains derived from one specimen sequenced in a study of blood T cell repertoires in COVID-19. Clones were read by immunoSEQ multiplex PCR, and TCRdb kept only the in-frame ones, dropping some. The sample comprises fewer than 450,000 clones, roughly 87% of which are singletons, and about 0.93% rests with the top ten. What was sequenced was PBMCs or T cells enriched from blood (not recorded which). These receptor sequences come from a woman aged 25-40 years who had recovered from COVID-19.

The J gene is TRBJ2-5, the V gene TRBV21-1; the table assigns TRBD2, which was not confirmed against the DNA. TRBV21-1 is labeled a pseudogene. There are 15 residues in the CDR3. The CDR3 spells CASSIPRGGRETQYF. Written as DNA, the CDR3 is TGTGCCAGCAGCATTCCCCGGGGGGGGAGGGAGACCCAGTACTTC.

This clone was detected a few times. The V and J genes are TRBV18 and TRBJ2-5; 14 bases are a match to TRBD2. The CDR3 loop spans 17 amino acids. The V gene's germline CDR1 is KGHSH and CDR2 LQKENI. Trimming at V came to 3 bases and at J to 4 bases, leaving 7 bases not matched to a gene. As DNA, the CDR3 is TGTGCCAGCTCACCGACTAGCGGGGGGGCCTACGGAGAGACCCAGTACTTC. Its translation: CASSPTSGGAYGETQYF.

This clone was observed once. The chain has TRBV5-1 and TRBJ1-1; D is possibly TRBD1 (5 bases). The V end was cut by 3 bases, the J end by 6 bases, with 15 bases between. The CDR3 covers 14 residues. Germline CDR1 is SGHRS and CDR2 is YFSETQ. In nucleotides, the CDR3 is TGCGCCAGCAGCTCGGGCAACAGGATCGCTGAAGCTTTCTTT. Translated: CASSSGNRIAEAFF.

This CDR3 reads CASSISRTGLTEQFF. CDR3 sequence (DNA): TGTGCCAGTAGTATTAGTAGGACAGGGTTAACTGAGCAGTTCTTC. The chain has TRBV19 and TRBJ2-1; 8 bases map to TRBD1. The CDR3 spans 15 residues. The junction had 10 bases not matched to a gene; V was cut back by 3 bases and J by 9 bases. Per the germline V gene, CDR1 is LNHDA and CDR2 is SQIVND (reference sequence).

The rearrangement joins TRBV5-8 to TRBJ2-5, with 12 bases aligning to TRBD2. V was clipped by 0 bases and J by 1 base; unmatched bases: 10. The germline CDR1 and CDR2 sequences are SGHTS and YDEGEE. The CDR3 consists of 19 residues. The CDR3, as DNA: TGTGCCAGCAGCTTGGGGGGGACTAGCGGGTTCATACCCCAAGAGACCCAGTACTTC. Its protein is CASSLGGTSGFIPQETQYF.

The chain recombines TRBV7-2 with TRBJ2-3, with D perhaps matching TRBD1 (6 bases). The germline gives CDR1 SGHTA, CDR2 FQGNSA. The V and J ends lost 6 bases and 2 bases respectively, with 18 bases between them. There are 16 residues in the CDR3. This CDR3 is CASRPPRTAFTDTQYF. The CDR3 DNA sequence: TGTGCCAGCAGGCCACCCCGGACAGCTTTCACAGATACGCAGTATTTT.

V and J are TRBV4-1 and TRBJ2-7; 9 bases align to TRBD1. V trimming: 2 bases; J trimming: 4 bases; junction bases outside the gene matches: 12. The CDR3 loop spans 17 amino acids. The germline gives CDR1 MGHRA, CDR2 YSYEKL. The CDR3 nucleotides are TGCGCCAGCAGCCAAAGTCCTTCCCGCGGACAGGGGTACGAGCAGTACTTC. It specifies CASSQSPSRGQGYEQYF.

The CDR3 sequence: CASSEDRGDEQYF. DNA of the CDR3: TGTGCCAGCAGTGAAGACAGGGGGGACGAGCAGTACTTC. The chain links TRBV2 to TRBJ2-7; 8 bases are shared with TRBD1. After removal of 1 base from V and 5 bases from J, the junction contained 1 base not matched to a gene. The CDR3 length is 13 residues. CDR1 is SNHLY and CDR2 is FYNNEI in the germline V gene.

The CDR3, as DNA: TGTGCCAGCCGGTCTCCCGGGACAGGGGTTGTTGAGGCTTTCTTT. This gives the protein CASRSPGTGVVEAFF. The chain uses TRBV2 and TRBJ1-1; TRBD1 agrees at 10 bases. Trimming took 8 bases from V and 11 from J; bases not matched to a gene: 17. The CDR3 extends over 15 amino acids. Germline V gives CDR1 SNHLY, CDR2 FYNNEI.

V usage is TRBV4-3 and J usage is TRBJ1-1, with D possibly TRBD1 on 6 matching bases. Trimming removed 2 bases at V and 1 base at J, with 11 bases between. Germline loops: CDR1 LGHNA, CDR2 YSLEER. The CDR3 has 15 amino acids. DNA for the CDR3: TGCGCCAGCAGCCAATTAACGGACAGGAACACTGAAGCTTTCTTT. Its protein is CASSQLTDRNTEAFF.